The 29 T cell receptor beta chains reported below all come from one sample, sequenced in a study of CD8+ T cells in alopecia areata. RNA extraction was followed by reverse transcription into cDNA, which acted as the sequencing template. Method: immunoSEQ multiplex PCR; TCRdb's copy keeps in-frame clones and lacks some. The table has 100,000 to 120,000 clones, roughly 60% seen once; the top ten hold 20% to 25%. Sequenced input: CD8+ T cells sorted from blood. Every receptor here comes from a human donor in good health.

This chain joins TRBV2 and TRBJ1-1; TRBD1 is a possible D gene (5 bases). The V end was cut by 11 bases, the J end by 4 bases, with 26 bases between. Germline lookup yields CDR1 SNHLY and CDR2 FYNNEI. This CDR3 region has 16 residues. Written as DNA, the CDR3 is TGTGCCGTCCCGACGGGAGGGACCGTATTCGGCACTGAAGCTTTCTTT. As protein: CAVPTGGTVFGTEAFF.

This clone came up a few times. J is TRBJ2-3 and V is TRBV2; weak D call: TRBD1 (7 bases). V was pared by 6 bases and J by 6 bases, with 13 bases between. The CDR3 has 13 amino acids. Germline-derived CDR1 and CDR2 are SNHLY and FYNNEI. For the CDR3, the DNA is TGTGCCAGCAGCGGCAGGGGGGTGGATACGCAGTATTTT. Its protein product is CASSGRGVDTQYF. The variable domain in full, with the rest retrieved from reference TRBV2 and TRBJ2-3, is EPEVTQTPSHQVTQMGQEVILRCVPISNHLYFYWYRQILGQKVEFLVSFYNNEISEKSEIFDDQFSVERPDGSNFTLKIRSTKLEDSAMYFCASSGRGVDTQYFGPGTRLTVL.

On this clone: Distinct nucleotide sequences in the sample also encode this CDR3. Here the CDR3 reads CASSLGGYSNQPQHF. CDR3 nucleotide sequence: TGTGCCAGCAGCCTAGGGGGCTATAGCAATCAGCCCCAGCATTTT. This rearrangement joins TRBV5-6 to TRBJ1-5; 7 nucleotides match TRBD1. The CDR3 is 15 residues long. Germline V gene data show CDR1 as SGHDT and CDR2 as YYEEEE. The trim removed 4 bases at V and 0 bases at J, leaving 4 bases unmatched.

The rearrangement joins TRBV4-2 to TRBJ1-3, with D unresolved. The germline V gene encodes CDR1 LGHNA and CDR2 YNFKEQ. Trimming took 2 bases from V and 4 from J, leaving 21 bases between them. The CDR3 spans 18 residues. DNA for the CDR3: TGTGCCAGCAGCCAAATGCCGCCCTGGGGAAGGACGGGAAACACCATATATTTT. It translates to CASSQMPPWGRTGNTIYF.

In its sample, this clone was seen once. This chain uses TRBV13 with TRBJ1-2; TRBD1 is a possible D gene (6 bases). The CDR3 covers 14 residues. Germline CDR1 reads PRHDT; CDR2 reads FYEKMQ (reference sequence). V was trimmed by 5 bases and J by 2 bases, leaving 12 bases between them. The CDR3 DNA sequence: TGTGCCAGCAGCGTGGGACACTTAAACTATGGCTACACCTTC. This codes for CASSVGHLNYGYTF.

In nucleotides, the CDR3 is TGTGCCAGCAGCTTGTTCGGAACGAACACTGAAGCTTTCTTT. This sequence encodes CASSLFGTNTEAFF. V and J are TRBV5-4 and TRBJ1-1; D is undetermined. CDR3 size: 14 residues. Germline CDR1 reads SGHNT; CDR2 reads YYREEE (reference sequence). Trimming cost V 1 base and J 1 base, with 8 bases left between them.

The chain combines TRBV5-6 with TRBJ1-6; D is undetermined. The CDR3 length is 14 residues. The germline CDR1 and CDR2 sequences are SGHDT and YYEEEE. V was trimmed by 2 bases and J by 8 bases, leaving 11 bases between them. The CDR3 here is CASSFGDRDSPLHF. The CDR3 DNA reads as TGTGCCAGCAGCTTCGGGGATAGAGATTCACCCCTCCACTTT. The variable domain in full, completed from reference TRBV5-6 and TRBJ1-6, reads DAGVTQSPTHLIKTRGQQVTLRCSPKSGHDTVSWYQQALGQGPQFIFQYYEEEERQRGNFPDRFSGHQFPNYSSELNVNALLLGDSALYLCASSFGDRDSPLHFGNGTRLTVT.

The chain carries TRBV4-1 and TRBJ2-7, with D tentatively TRBD1 or TRBD2 (5 bases each). The germline gives CDR1 MGHRA, CDR2 YSYEKL. This CDR3 has 15 amino acids. V dropped 3 bases and J dropped 5 bases, with 17 bases sitting between them. CDR3 nucleotide sequence: TGCGCCAGCAGCCACCCCATGGGGGTGGGAGACGAGCAGTACTTC. Amino acids: CASSHPMGVGDEQYF.

The chain has TRBV9 and TRBJ2-1; D remains unclear. This CDR3 spans 15 amino acids. CDR1 and CDR2 (germline): SGDLS, YYNGEE. Trimming left V 0 bases short and J 5 bases short, with 12 bases between. The CDR3 here is CASSVGAGWDNEQFF. The DNA for the CDR3 is TGTGCCAGCAGCGTAGGGGCAGGCTGGGACAATGAGCAGTTCTTC.

This chain connects TRBV14 to TRBJ2-7; D call uncertain. V was trimmed by 0 bases and J by 4 bases, leaving 4 bases between them. The V gene's germline CDR1 is SGHDN and CDR2 FVKESK. CDR3 length equals 12 residues. CDR3: CASSQDWYEQYF. The CDR3 DNA reads TGTGCCAGCAGCCAAGATTGGTACGAGCAGTACTTC.

This clone was detected a few times. V gene TRBV29-1 combines with J gene TRBJ1-1, with a weak D call TRBD1 (5 bases). The CDR3 contains 13 residues. Germline loops: CDR1 SQVTM, CDR2 ANQGSEA. Trimming shortened V by 6 bases and J by 2 bases, and 13 bases separated the two germline ends. The CDR3 sequence is CSVALGENTEAFF. The CDR3 nucleotides read TGCAGCGTCGCCTTAGGGGAAAACACTGAAGCTTTCTTT.

The chain couples TRBV11-2 to TRBJ2-7; 12 nucleotides line up with TRBD2. Germline assignment: CDR1 SGHAT and CDR2 FQNNGV. The CDR3 length is 15 residues. V lost 3 bases and J lost 4; bases outside the gene matches: 4. CDR3: CASSLASGGAYEQYF. In DNA form, the CDR3 reads TGTGCCAGCAGCTTGGCTAGCGGGGGGGCTTACGAGCAGTACTTC.

CDR3 loop: CASSLLAGGRETQYF. The CDR3 DNA reads TGTGCCAGCAGCTTACTAGCGGGGGGGCGAGAGACCCAGTACTTC. The chain is built from TRBV7-2 and TRBJ2-5; 12 bases are shared with TRBD2. Trimming at V came to 2 bases and at J to 4 bases, leaving 2 bases not matched to a gene. The CDR3 runs 15 residues. CDR1 is SGHTA, CDR2 FQGNSA, per germline.

This rearrangement joins TRBV15 to TRBJ2-7; D gene uncertain. CDR1 LNHNV and CDR2 YYDKDF come from the germline V gene (reference sequence). CDR3 length: 15 amino acids. Trimming removed 1 base from V and 3 bases from J, with 13 bases in between. CDR3 loop: CATSRAGGGNYEQYF. CDR3 nucleotide sequence: TGTGCCACCAGCAGAGCTGGCGGCGGAAACTACGAGCAGTACTTC.

This chain links TRBV15 with TRBJ2-3; D uncertain. The CDR3 consists of 15 residues. In germline, CDR1 is LNHNV, CDR2 YYDKDF (reference sequence). With 3 bases removed from V and 6 bases from J, the gap between germline ends came to 16 bases. CDR3 sequence (DNA): TGTGCCACCAGCAGTGATTGGCCAGGACCGGATACGCAGTATTTT. This encodes CATSSDWPGPDTQYF.

The chain employs TRBV13 and TRBJ2-7, with a tentative D call TRBD2 (5 bases). The CDR3 consists of 14 residues. Trimming removed 1 base from V and 2 bases from J, with 9 bases in between. The germline gives CDR1 PRHDT, CDR2 FYEKMQ (reference sequence). CDR3 coding DNA: TGTGCCAGCAGCTTAGTCGGGGAAGCCTACGAGCAGTACTTC. Translation: CASSLVGEAYEQYF.

The chain is built from TRBV11-1 and TRBJ2-4; perhaps TRBD2 as D (6 bases). Germline CDR1 reads SGHAT; CDR2 reads FQDESV (reference sequence). The CDR3 is 17 amino acids. V lost 5 bases and J lost 9, with 26 bases in between. The DNA for the CDR3 is TGTGCCAGCAGCCTATTTGCGGCGGGGACGGAAAATTCCATTCAGTACTTC. Protein product: CASSLFAAGTENSIQYF. Full variable domain (outside the CDR3, taken from reference TRBV11-1 and TRBJ2-4): EAEVAQSPRYKITEKSQAVAFWCDPISGHATLYWYRQILGQGPELLVQFQDESVVDDSQLPKDRFSAERLKGVDSTLKIQPAELGDSAMYLCASSLFAAGTENSIQYFGAGTRLSVL.

This chain links TRBV7-9 with TRBJ2-1; D is unclear. CDR3 length equals 13 residues. The germline V gene has CDR1 SEHNR and CDR2 FQNEAQ (reference sequence). The ends were cut back, 0 bases at V and 6 bases at J, with 6 bases in the middle. The CDR3 DNA sequence: TGTGCCAGCAGCTTAGCAGGCAGCAATGAGCAGTTCTTC. Its protein product is CASSLAGSNEQFF.

The V and J genes are TRBV4-3 and TRBJ2-1; either TRBD1 or TRBD2 may supply D (5 bases each). The ends were cut back, 0 bases at V and 6 bases at J, with 15 bases in the middle. Germline loops: CDR1 LGHNA, CDR2 YSLEER. The CDR3 has 16 residues. CDR3 in amino acids: CASSQETGPVGNEQFF. CDR3 DNA sequence: TGCGCCAGCAGCCAAGAAACGGGACCAGTTGGCAATGAGCAGTTCTTC.

This clone was found a few times. Here the CDR3 reads CAWSAQPGQSTGELFF. The CDR3 nucleotides are TGTGCCTGGAGTGCACAACCGGGACAGAGCACCGGGGAGCTGTTTTTT. This chain connects TRBV30 to TRBJ2-2; 7 positions match TRBD1. The ends lost 1 base at V and 4 bases at J; junction bases unmatched: 9. Germline V gene lookup returns CDR1 GTSNPN and CDR2 SVGIG (reference sequence). The CDR3 runs to 16 residues.

This clone was observed a few times. This sequence joins TRBV5-6 and TRBJ2-7; D is uncertain. The CDR3 is made up of 13 amino acids. Germline V CDR1 and CDR2: SGHDT, YYEEEE. Trimming left V 2 bases short and J 2 bases short, with 8 bases between. This CDR3 is CASSFSSAYEQYF. The CDR3 DNA sequence: TGTGCCAGCAGCTTTTCTTCGGCCTACGAGCAGTACTTC.

The rearrangement joins TRBV4-3 to TRBJ2-7, with TRBD2 as a possible D gene (6 bases). Deletions cut 1 base from V and 3 bases from J, with 13 bases between. This CDR3 region has 15 residues. From germline, CDR1 is LGHNA and CDR2 YSLEER. The CDR3 nucleotides read TGCGCCAGCAGCCAAGGGAGGGGAACGAACTACGAGCAGTACTTC. Residues: CASSQGRGTNYEQYF.

This rearrangement joins TRBV7-3 to TRBJ2-1; the match to TRBD2 covers 13 bases. The CDR3 has 19 residues. Germline CDR1 and CDR2: SGHTA and FQGTGA. V dropped 4 bases and J dropped 5; count of bases not matched to a gene: 14. CDR3 DNA: TGTGCCAGCAGCTCCCCCATCCTTGGACTAGCGGGGGCACACAATGAGCAGTTCTTC. As protein: CASSSPILGLAGAHNEQFF.

The chain uses TRBV2 and TRBJ2-5; 10 positions match TRBD2. The CDR3 is 17 residues long. After removal of 4 bases from V and 1 base from J, the junction contained 9 bases not matched to a gene. Germline-derived CDR1 and CDR2 are SNHLY and FYNNEI. Written as DNA, the CDR3 is TGTGCCAGCAGTGTAGGATGGACTAGCGGCGCCCAAGAGACCCAGTACTTC. Translation gives CASSVGWTSGAQETQYF.

This clone was detected a few times. The chain combines TRBV28 with TRBJ1-5; weak D call: TRBD1 (5 bases). Germline V gene lookup returns CDR1 MDHEN and CDR2 SYDVKM. This CDR3 has 14 amino acids. V gave up 7 bases and J gave up 3 bases, with 13 bases separating them. The CDR3 nucleotides read TGTGCCAGCACTAACGGACACCTCAATCAGCCCCAGCATTTT. Translating it yields CASTNGHLNQPQHF. The whole variable domain, filled in from reference TRBV28 and TRBJ1-5, reads DVKVTQSSRYLVKRTGEKVFLECVQDMDHENMFWYRQDPGLGLRLIYFSYDVKMKEKGDIPEGYSVSREKKERFSLILESASTNQTSMYLCASTNGHLNQPQHFGDGTRLSIL.

This clone has a handful of counts. Other DNA sequences of this sample code for an identical CDR3. V gene TRBV28 combines with J gene TRBJ1-1; D call uncertain. CDR1 is MDHEN, CDR2 SYDVKM, per germline. The CDR3 has 11 residues. V was cut by 5 bases and J by 1 base, with 2 bases left in between. CDR3 sequence: CASSRNTEAFF. In DNA, the CDR3 is TGTGCCAGCAGTCGGAACACTGAAGCTTTCTTT.

This chain links TRBV11-2 with TRBJ1-5; D unclear. Trimming took 1 base from V and 0 from J, leaving 1 base between them. The CDR3 is made up of 13 amino acids. Germline V gives CDR1 SGHAT, CDR2 FQNNGV. This CDR3 is CASSLGSNQPQHF. In DNA, the CDR3 is TGTGCCAGCAGCTTAGGTAGCAATCAGCCCCAGCATTTT.

This sequence joins TRBV27 and TRBJ2-7, with 10 bases identical to TRBD1. The CDR3 runs to 14 residues. The germline V gene has CDR1 MNHEY and CDR2 SMNVEV (reference sequence). Germline trimming cut 3 bases from V and 4 bases from J; bases unmatched to any gene: 3. CDR3 sequence (DNA): TGTGCCAGCAGTTTGGGACAGGGGCTGTACGAGCAGTACTTC. As protein: CASSLGQGLYEQYF.

This clone occurred many times. V usage is TRBV5-6 and J usage is TRBJ2-2; 8 bases map to TRBD2. The germline gives CDR1 SGHDT, CDR2 YYEEEE. Trimming at V came to 4 bases and at J to 6 bases, leaving 2 bases not matched to a gene. The CDR3 is made up of 13 amino acids. CDR3 residues: CASSRLASGELFF. Written as DNA, the CDR3 is TGTGCCAGCAGCCGACTAGCGTCCGGGGAGCTGTTTTTT.